The 18 T cell receptor beta chains listed next were all sequenced from one sample in a study of T cells in tuberculosis. Profiled with immunoSEQ multiplex PCR; TCRdb holds only in-frame clones, not every one. Here the sample spans about 20,000 clones, 85% to 90% being singletons. The sample comprised PBMCs. Source of these receptors: a donor aged 10 to 29 with latent tuberculosis or without tuberculosis infection.

The genes are TRBV21-1 and TRBJ2-3; TRBD1 is taken as the D call from the table, unchecked against the DNA. TRBV21-1 is a pseudogene segment. CDR3 length equals 16 residues. The CDR3 here is CASSSRGGTETDTQYF. The CDR3 DNA sequence: TGTGCCAGCAGCTCCCGGGGTGGGACAGAGACAGATACGCAGTATTTT.

The rearrangement uses TRBV6-5 and TRBJ1-4; TRBD1 is a possible D gene (6 bases). Per the germline V gene, CDR1 is MNHEY and CDR2 is SVGAGI. This CDR3 has 14 amino acids. V lost 6 bases and J lost 1, with 9 bases in between. CDR3 DNA: TGTGCCAGCAGCCTGACAGGAACTAATGAAAAACTGTTTTTT. As protein: CASSLTGTNEKLFF.

The rearrangement links TRBV5-6 to TRBJ2-7; 9 positions agree with TRBD1. This CDR3 is 15 amino acids long. Germline assignment: CDR1 SGHDT and CDR2 YYEEEE. The J segment lost 2 bases and the V segment lost 5 bases, leaving 8 bases of the junction unmatched. The CDR3 here is CASSSTGTGTYEQYF. Here the CDR3 DNA reads TGTGCCAGCAGTTCCACCGGGACAGGGACCTACGAGCAGTACTTC.

J is TRBJ1-1 and V is TRBV2, with D maybe TRBD1 (6 bases). Trimming stripped 7 bases from V and 1 base from J, with 22 bases between. CDR3 length: 17 residues. Looked up from germline, CDR1 is SNHLY and CDR2 is FYNNEI. CDR3 sequence (DNA): TGTGCCAGCACTCAAACCCCAAACAGGGCGAGGAACACTGAAGCTTTCTTT. This codes for CASTQTPNRARNTEAFF.

The J gene is TRBJ2-1, the V gene TRBV5-1; D not resolved. Germline CDR1 reads SGHRS; CDR2 reads YFSETQ. V was shortened by 0 bases and J by 14 bases, with 12 bases between the two germline ends. CDR3 length equals 12 residues. CDR3: CASSLEFRLKFF. The CDR3 DNA follows: TGCGCCAGCAGCTTGGAGTTCAGGTTGAAGTTCTTC. Supplemented by reference TRBV5-1 and TRBJ2-1, the full variable domain reads KAGVTQTPRYLIKTRGQQVTLSCSPISGHRSVSWYQQTPGQGLQFLFEYFSETQRNKGNFPGRFSGRQFSNSRSEMNVSTLELGDSALYLCASSLEFRLKFFGPGTRLTVL.

This rearrangement joins TRBV5-6 to TRBJ1-2, with 7 bases identical to TRBD1. Trimming cost V 6 bases and J 6 bases; bases outside gene matches: 5. CDR1 is SGHDT and CDR2 is YYEEEE in the germline V gene. The CDR3 totals 12 residues. The CDR3: CASTQGGNGYTF. CDR3 nucleotide sequence: TGTGCCAGCACCCAGGGGGGCAATGGCTACACCTTC.

The V and J genes are TRBV19 and TRBJ2-5; 11 bases agree with TRBD2. The germline gives CDR1 LNHDA, CDR2 SQIVND (reference sequence). The V segment lost 4 bases and the J segment 4 bases; nucleotides outside the gene matches: 5. This CDR3 contains 15 residues. The CDR3 region is CASSTGTSGRETQYF. The CDR3 nucleotides are TGTGCCAGTAGTACCGGGACTAGCGGCAGAGAGACCCAGTACTTC.

V usage is TRBV6-1 and J usage is TRBJ2-2; no definite D call. Germline V gene sequence: CDR1 MNHNS, CDR2 SASEGT. This CDR3 contains 13 residues. Trimming stripped 3 bases from V and 8 bases from J, with 10 bases between. The CDR3 sequence: CASSDYGEGELFF. The CDR3 bases are TGTGCCAGCAGTGACTATGGTGAAGGGGAGCTGTTTTTT.

The chain couples TRBV19 to TRBJ1-1; 8 bases align to TRBD1. Germline CDR1 and CDR2: LNHDA and SQIVND (reference sequence). The CDR3 runs 17 residues. Losses at the gene ends were 3 bases for V and 1 base for J; bases not matched to a gene: 10. CDR3 sequence (DNA): TGTGCCAGTAGTATGACAGGGGTGATTTTGGGGAACACTGAAGCTTTCTTT. Translation gives CASSMTGVILGNTEAFF.

This chain uses TRBV10-3 with TRBJ2-7; D unclear. Germline V gene data show CDR1 as ENHRY and CDR2 as SYGVKD. This CDR3 contains 12 residues. Trimming left V 7 bases short and J 2 bases short, with 9 bases between. CDR3 nucleotides: TGTGCCATCACTCCCTCCCCCTACGAGCAGTACTTC. Translated: CAITPSPYEQYF.

The chain is built from TRBV6-5 and TRBJ1-6; the match to TRBD1 covers 7 bases. The CDR3 covers 15 residues. V shed 5 bases and J 10 bases; nucleotides not matched to a gene: 11. Germline-derived CDR1 and CDR2 are MNHEY and SVGAGI. CDR3 region: CASSTQGEVRSPLHF. CDR3 coding DNA: TGTGCCAGCAGTACCCAGGGGGAGGTGAGGTCACCCCTCCACTTT.

The V gene is TRBV6-4, the J gene TRBJ1-3; maybe TRBD1 (6 bases). There are 18 residues in the CDR3. In germline, CDR1 is MRHNA, CDR2 SNTAGT. Trimming stripped 0 bases from V and 0 bases from J, with 15 bases between. The CDR3 DNA sequence: TGTGCCAGCAGTGACTCAACCAGACAGGCCTACTCTGGAAACACCATATATTTT. It encodes CASSDSTRQAYSGNTIYF.

The V and J genes are TRBV6-6 and TRBJ1-6; perhaps TRBD1 as D (5 bases). V dropped 6 bases and J dropped 7 bases, with 7 bases sitting between them. Germline V lookup: CDR1 MNHNY, CDR2 SVGAGI (reference sequence). The CDR3 runs to 12 residues. The CDR3 coding sequence is TGTGCCAGCAGCTCAGGGAATTCACCCCTCCACTTT. This translates into CASSSGNSPLHF.

This clone was seen a few times. The chain recombines TRBV10-3 with TRBJ1-2; D unclear. Per the germline V gene, CDR1 is ENHRY and CDR2 is SYGVKD. CDR3 length: 16 amino acids. With 3 bases removed from V and 4 bases from J, the gap between germline ends came to 18 bases. CDR3 amino acids: CAISDIGRAAGYGYTF. CDR3 sequence (DNA): TGTGCCATCAGTGACATAGGACGGGCCGCGGGCTATGGCTACACCTTC.

This clone was picked up one time. V usage is TRBV5-6 and J usage is TRBJ1-3, with unresolved D. Trimming stripped 3 bases from V and 3 bases from J, with 16 bases between. The CDR3 is 16 amino acids. In germline, CDR1 is SGHDT, CDR2 YYEEEE. DNA for the CDR3: TGTGCCAGCAGCTCGGCGGGCGGTTCCGGTGGAAACACCATATATTTT. It encodes CASSSAGGSGGNTIYF.

This clone was seen only once. The chain links TRBV5-6 to TRBJ1-1; D gene unclear. The V end lost 3 bases, the J end lost 5 bases, and 8 bases lay between the germline ends. Germline V gene lookup returns CDR1 SGHDT and CDR2 YYEEEE. The CDR3 has 12 residues. CDR3 sequence: CASSSPLTEAFF. The CDR3 DNA reads TGTGCCAGCAGCTCCCCACTTACTGAAGCTTTCTTT.

The V and J genes are TRBV5-6 and TRBJ2-1; 9 nucleotides match TRBD2. The CDR3 covers 13 residues. Germline values: CDR1 SGHDT, CDR2 YYEEEE. V lost 6 bases and J lost 7; bases outside the gene matches: 5. CDR3 nucleotides: TGTGCCAGCACGCGGGGGGGCCTGAATGAGCAGTTCTTC. Amino acid sequence: CASTRGGLNEQFF.

This chain connects TRBV21-1 to TRBJ1-2; the table's D call, TRBD1, was not checked against the DNA. TRBV21-1 has pseudogene status. The CDR3 consists of 17 residues. The CDR3 sequence is CASSNDARQPYPYGYTF. CDR3 coding DNA: TGTGCCAGCAGCAATGACGCCAGACAGCCATACCCCTATGGCTACACCTTC.